This T cell receptor beta chain was captured in a study of cytomegalovirus exposure and HLA in healthy donors (dated by TCRdb to between 2016 and 2019). Study-level background: According to a later analysis, one platform produced both the 110 or so validation repertoires and the 620 or so repertoires of the first cohort. Besides the first cohort of about 730 subjects, a separate validation cohort made up of roughly 120 different subjects was used. The study was designed to test whether signatures of past pathogen exposure could be identified by cataloging public T cell receptors. To predict cytomegalovirus infection status, the study brought together high-throughput TCR immunosequencing, statistical association of individual TCRs with disease status, and machine learning. Here is what the overall study found, with its caveats: The study listed 150 to 200 TCR beta chains as associated with cytomegalovirus. A later analysis lacked HLA typing for the validation cohort, so it scored co-occurrence in that cohort across all 120 or so repertoires. Most TCR sequences were observed very rarely across donors, whereas some public TCRs were present in many individuals. A few of the identified cytomegalovirus-associated TCR beta chains were confirmed in vitro to be specific for cytomegalovirus antigens. Subsequent analysis determined that TCRs grouped into clusters in the first cohort also showed a tendency toward co-occurrence across the 90 to 150 validation repertoires, and 94% of cluster scores exceeded 0. The authors suggested that the approach could potentially be extended to other disease states and immunological phenotypes. Cytomegalovirus status was reported to be diagnosed by the classifier with high specificity and sensitivity in both the original and validation cohorts.

The donors belonged to the validation cohort of approximately 130 subjects, which was separate from the approximately 700-subject first cohort. Library preparation employed the immunoSEQ multiplex PCR assay. As for how the authors treated the data: A statistical classification framework was built for diagnosing cytomegalovirus status from the catalog of TCR beta chain sequences. Held by TCRdb, this immuneACCESS table contains in-frame sequences only and omits some clones. Under half of the omission traces to an unresolved V gene where checked; the cause of the rest is unknown. V and J calls and clone size come straight from that table; D and trimming were deduced from the DNA. The table for this sample lists 150,000 to 200,000 clones; roughly 83% of them were counted only once. The ten largest make up 10% to 13% of the sample. The germline V gene yields SGHVS for CDR1 and FNYEAQ for CDR2. Here V drops 6 bases and J drops 5 bases, and the junction holds 9 bases not matched to any gene. The CDR3 spans 15 residues, from the cysteine through the phenylalanine. The DNA shown is the 45-base CDR3, in frame from base 1.

About this clone itself: No antigen is known for it. No much larger clone exists at a distance of one base, and base qualities are not known.

Sequenced input: PBMCs. Recombination joined TRBV7-6 with TRBJ2-1, and TRBD2 matches 8 of the central bases. The TCR originated in a man aged 25-40 years in good health and CMV-seropositive. Here the CDR3 is given as CASSSLRGADNEQFF. The DNA reads TGTGCCAGCAGTTCCTTGCGGGGGGCAGACAATGAGCAGTTCTTC.